Listed below are T cell receptor beta chains from one sample, sequenced in a study of shared clonotypes between healthy human individuals. The data were produced by immunoSEQ multiplex PCR, yet TCRdb's version contains in-frame clones alone and is incomplete. This table holds roughly 2.2 million clones, about nine tenths found once. What was sequenced was naive CD4+ T cells from PBMCs. The source is a man between 18 and 29 years old in good health. Some clones in this sample may be carry-over from other donors' samples. Each CDR3 is given with its conserved first and last residue. Each record gives: CDR3 length, D gene, J gene, clone size, V gene, CDR3 DNA, CDR3 protein. The D gene is left open where the match is weak. Only some rows state a clone size, as once, few, many or a class for expanded clones.

>17|.|TRBJ2-2|.|TRBV9
TGTGCCAGCAGCCGGAGGACCGCAGTGGGTTTTGCCGGGGAGCTGTTTTTT
CASSRRTAVGFAGELFF
>15|.|TRBJ2-5|once|TRBV6-5
TGTGCCAGCAGTTACGACAGTTCGCCGCAAGAGACCCAGTACTTC
CASSYDSSPQETQYF
>15|.|TRBJ2-5|.|TRBV4-2
TGTGCCAGCAGCCGAAACTCAGGGGGGCAAGAGACCCAGTACTTC
CASSRNSGGQETQYF
>12|.|TRBJ1-2|once|TRBV30
TGTGCCTGGAGTATCAGACGGGGTGGCTACACCTTC
CAWSIRRGGYTF
>15|.|TRBJ2-5|.|TRBV2
TGTGCCAGCAGAAACCGGGACACCGAACAAGAGACCCAGTACTTC
CASRNRDTEQETQYF
>18|TRBD1|TRBJ2-6|.|TRBV18
TGTGCCAGCTCACTTACACAGGGGTCGAACTCTGGGGCCAACGTCCTGACTTTC
CASSLTQGSNSGANVLTF
>14|.|TRBJ2-7|.|TRBV7-2
TGTGCCAGCAGCATTCGACTAGTACCCTACGAGCAGTACTTC
CASSIRLVPYEQYF
>13|.|TRBJ2-7|.|TRBV12-2
TGTGCAAGTCGCCCAGGGGGGGGCAACGAGCAGTACTTC
CASRPGGGNEQYF
>14|.|TRBJ1-6|once|TRBV5-6
TGTGCCAGCAGCATCACTATCGGGAATTCACCCCTCCACTTT
CASSITIGNSPLHF
>16|.|TRBJ2-1|.|TRBV28
TGTGCCAGCACCGACAGGGAGGAGGTCACGGGCAATGAGCAGTTCTTC
CASTDREEVTGNEQFF
>13|.|TRBJ1-2|.|TRBV19
TGTGCCAGCTCAGATCTTATCCTATTTGGCTACACCTTC
CASSDLILFGYTF
>15|TRBD1|TRBJ2-7|.|TRBV4-2
TGTGCCAGCAGCCAAGAAGGGACAGGGTCTTACGAGCAGTACTTC
CASSQEGTGSYEQYF
>14|.|TRBJ1-3|.|TRBV28
TGTGCCAGCCATCAGACAGTCTCTGGAAACACCATATATTTT
CASHQTVSGNTIYF
>15|.|TRBJ1-4|.|TRBV7-8
TGTGCCAGCAGCTTGTCTGGTGGGAATAATGAAAAACTGTTTTTT
CASSLSGGNNEKLFF
>15|TRBD1|TRBJ2-3|.|TRBV5-4
TGTGCCAGCAGCTCGCCCCTAACAGGGGGAGATACGCAGTATTTT
CASSSPLTGGDTQYF
>15|.|TRBJ2-7|.|TRBV5-1
TGCGCCAGCAGCGATGGATTGACAGTCTCCTACGAGCAGTACTTC
CASSDGLTVSYEQYF